These 12 T cell receptor beta chains came from one sample sequenced in a study of OX40 agonist ivuxolimab in advanced cancers. Method: immunoSEQ multiplex PCR; TCRdb's copy keeps in-frame clones and lacks some. The sample has 80,000 or so clones; over 85% are singletons. Sequences were derived from CD4+ or CD8+ T cells sorted from blood, sampled in a trial of the OX40 agonist ivuxolimab. These receptors all come from an adult with an advanced solid tumor such as melanoma, head and neck, liver or kidney cancer.

This chain joins TRBV10-3 and TRBJ1-1, with a possible D match to TRBD1 (5 bases). Germline V gene sequence: CDR1 ENHRY, CDR2 SYGVKD. The germline V and J ends were trimmed by 2 bases and 0 bases, with 13 bases remaining between them. The length of the CDR3 is 16 residues. The CDR3 loop is CAISEGAGFMNTEAFF. The CDR3, as DNA: TGTGCCATCAGTGAGGGGGCGGGATTCATGAACACTGAAGCTTTCTTT.

This rearrangement joins TRBV11-2 to TRBJ1-4; D uncertain. V dropped 4 bases and J dropped 7 bases, with 16 bases sitting between them. This CDR3 region has 15 residues. Germline V CDR1 and CDR2: SGHAT, FQNNGV. CDR3 region: CASSSPGMMAEKLFF. As DNA, the CDR3 is TGTGCCAGCAGCTCACCGGGAATGATGGCTGAAAAACTGTTTTTT.

The CDR3 nucleotides are TGTGCCAGCACGGTCCCCGGGGACAATCAGCCCCAGCATTTT. Translating gives CASTVPGDNQPQHF. The chain has TRBV28 and TRBJ1-5; D call uncertain. The germline V and J ends were trimmed by 7 bases and 3 bases, with 13 bases remaining between them. The CDR3 is made up of 14 amino acids. CDR1 is MDHEN and CDR2 is SYDVKM in the germline V gene. The full variable domain, its missing parts supplied by reference TRBV28 and TRBJ1-5, is DVKVTQSSRYLVKRTGEKVFLECVQDMDHENMFWYRQDPGLGLRLIYFSYDVKMKEKGDIPEGYSVSREKKERFSLILESASTNQTSMYLCASTVPGDNQPQHFGDGTRLSIL.

V is TRBV28 and J is TRBJ2-5; D tentatively fits TRBD1 or TRBD2 (5 bases each). V was cut by 5 bases and J by 5 bases, with 12 bases left in between. The CDR3 spans 13 residues. Germline lookup yields CDR1 MDHEN and CDR2 SYDVKM. CDR3 loop: CASSQGRDETQYF. The CDR3 nucleotides read TGTGCCAGCAGTCAGGGACGTGACGAGACCCAGTACTTC.

This clone was seen a handful of times. This chain links TRBV2 with TRBJ1-4; D is perhaps TRBD1 (6 bases). CDR1 and CDR2 (germline): SNHLY, FYNNEI. V lost 6 bases and J lost 5, with 16 bases in between. This CDR3 is built from 15 residues. The CDR3 here is CASSASRGGNEKLFF. In DNA form, the CDR3 reads TGTGCCAGCAGCGCATCCAGGGGTGGAAATGAAAAACTGTTTTTT.

This rearrangement joins TRBV6-1 to TRBJ2-5; D is undetermined. The germline V and J ends were trimmed by 3 bases and 4 bases, with 3 bases remaining between them. CDR3 length: 11 amino acids. The germline gives CDR1 MNHNS, CDR2 SASEGT. The CDR3 bases are TGTGCCAGCAGTGATGTAGAGACCCAGTACTTC. As protein: CASSDVETQYF.

This chain links TRBV7-9 with TRBJ2-4, with D tentatively TRBD1 or TRBD2 (6 bases each). Germline CDR1 is SEHNR and CDR2 is FQNEAQ (reference sequence). The CDR3 is made up of 16 amino acids. The V gene lost 7 bases and the J gene lost 0 bases, with 16 bases spanning the gap. CDR3 DNA sequence: TGTGCCAGCACTCAATCCGGGGGCCTAGCCAAAAACATTCAGTACTTC. Encoded protein: CASTQSGGLAKNIQYF.

V is TRBV30 and J is TRBJ1-2; D gene unclear. Between the trimmed V and J ends, which lost 3 bases and 6 bases, there was a span of 11 bases. The CDR3 spans 12 residues. Germline values: CDR1 GTSNPN, CDR2 SVGIG (reference sequence). CDR3 amino acids: CAWSLVANGYTF. CDR3 nucleotide sequence: TGTGCCTGGAGCCTAGTGGCAAATGGCTACACCTTC.

V usage is TRBV5-1 and J usage is TRBJ1-4; 9 nucleotides agree with TRBD1. J lost 5 bases, V lost 4 bases, and 9 bases had no gene match. Germline V gene data show CDR1 as SGHRS and CDR2 as YFSETQ. This CDR3 is built from 16 residues. In nucleotides, the CDR3 is TGCGCCAGCAGCATTGGACCGGACAGGGGCAATGAAAAACTGTTTTTT. Translation: CASSIGPDRGNEKLFF.

V is TRBV7-3 and J is TRBJ2-7; possibly TRBD2 for D (6 bases). The CDR3 sequence is 15 residues long. The ends were cut back, 5 bases at V and 3 bases at J, with 17 bases in the middle. Per the germline V gene, CDR1 is SGHTA and CDR2 is FQGTGA. The CDR3 DNA follows: TGTGCCAGCAGCGTCTCGGGTTCCGGGGGCTACGAGCAGTACTTC. Translation gives CASSVSGSGGYEQYF.

A note on this clone: The same CDR3 is also encoded by other DNA sequences in this sample. The chain carries TRBV5-1 and TRBJ2-3; D ambiguous. Trimming left V 2 bases short and J 3 bases short, with 10 bases between. CDR1 is SGHRS, CDR2 YFSETQ, per germline. This CDR3 has 14 residues. CDR3 nucleotides: TGCGCCAGCAGCTTAGAGTTGGGGACAGATACGCAGTATTTT. Its protein product is CASSLELGTDTQYF.

This sequence joins TRBV7-8 and TRBJ2-7; D is uncertain. This CDR3 region has 13 residues. Per germline, CDR1 SGHVS and CDR2 FQNEAQ. V was trimmed by 5 bases and J by 2 bases, leaving 10 bases between them. The CDR3 bases are TGTGCCAGCAGCCCCTCCGTTACCTACGAGCAGTACTTC. Protein product: CASSPSVTYEQYF.